Described below is a single T cell receptor beta chain sequence and its context. This CDR3 contains 14 residues. This sample is part of a study of blood T cell repertoires in COVID-19. Across the study: PBMCs, B-cell-depleted T cells, or T cells provided the cDNA or gDNA that made up the material.

As handled by the study authors: Estimation of nucleated cell counts was performed using reference gene primer amplification. Produced via immunoSEQ multiplex PCR; TCRdb's table is partial and in-frame only. The V and J calls and clone size come from that table; D and trimming were worked out from the DNA. This sample has roughly 42,000 clones, with around nine tenths found just once. This chain joins TRBV21-1 and TRBJ2-7; TRBD1, the D gene given by the table, was not confirmed from the DNA. TRBV21-1 is given as a pseudogene. Material: peripheral blood. The receptor's source is a man in his forties or fifties with COVID-19, enrolled during active disease. The DNA of the CDR3 is TGTGCCAGCAGCAGCCAGACAGGCTCCTACGAGCAGTACTTC. It specifies CASSSQTGSYEQYF.